Detailed here is one TCR beta chain. The target antigen is unknown. TCRdb keeps only in-frame clones here, not all; method: immunoSEQ multiplex PCR. The sample shows some 77,000 clones, approximately 83% of them seen only once. This specimen comes from a study of OX40 agonist ivuxolimab in advanced cancers. Overall study context: Participants averaged about 66 years of age (range roughly 23 to 80) and were over 75% male. Earlier anti-PD-1, anti-PD-L1 or anti-CTLA-4 therapy was permitted; roughly 42% had received some.

Study-level findings and limits: Fewer expanded clones were found on average in CD4+ than in CD8+ T cells. There was clonal expansion of CD4+ and CD8+ blood T cells by week 6 at 0.1 to 3.0 mg/kg.

The sequences come from CD4+ or CD8+ T cells sorted from blood, collected in a trial of the OX40 agonist ivuxolimab. This receptor was identified in an adult with an advanced solid tumor such as melanoma, head and neck, liver or kidney cancer.

Here the CDR3 DNA reads TGTGCCAGCAGCTTAGGTAGCGGCCCCGAAGAGACCCAGTACTTC. It encodes CASSLGSGPEETQYF. The gene calls are TRBV11-3 and TRBJ2-5; weak D call: TRBD2 (6 bases). Trimming removed 1 base at V and 3 bases at J, with 12 bases between. Per the germline V gene, CDR1 is SGHNT and CDR2 is YENEEA. This CDR3 contains 15 residues.